This T cell receptor (beta chain) was obtained from a study of blood T cell repertoires in COVID-19. About the research overall: Specimens from acute and convalescent COVID-19 originated in the United States, Italy and Spain. T cells, B-cell-depleted T cells, or PBMCs provided the cDNA or gDNA that served as material.

In the original analysis: Nucleated cell number was recorded as an estimate derived from reference gene primer amplification. Here immunoSEQ multiplex PCR was the method, and the copy in TCRdb shows in-frame clones only, minus some. The V and J calls and clone size come from that table; D and trimming were worked out from the DNA. The data hold about 170,000 clones, with about four fifths observed a single time. Germline CDR1 reads MGHDK; CDR2 reads SYGVNS. Trimming stripped 2 bases from V and 4 bases from J, with 6 bases between. There are 12 residues in the CDR3. This receptor was taken from a woman older than 75 with active or convalescent COVID-19. This sequence joins TRBV25-1 and TRBJ2-7; maybe TRBD1 (6 bases). Material: peripheral blood. The CDR3 loop reads CASSEQGYEQYF. In nucleotides, the CDR3 is TGTGCCAGCAGTGAACAGGGGTACGAGCAGTACTTC.